The subject of this entry is one T cell receptor beta chain. Its matching antigen is unknown. V lost 4 bases, J lost 5 bases, and 7 bases lay in between. The CDR3 runs to 12 residues. Germline lookup yields CDR1 SGHKS and CDR2 YYEKEE (reference sequence). This sample is part of a study of shared clonotypes between healthy human individuals. Study-level points and caveats: Sharing across a handful of donors was seen in 5% to 5.5% of naive CD4 clonotypes. Investigators expected sequencing depth to affect clonotype sharing among donors.

All participating donors were Caucasian adults from Nashville, Tennessee. Investigators divided CD4+ cells into CD45RA+ naive and CD45RA-negative memory subsets. The data were produced by immunoSEQ multiplex PCR, yet TCRdb's version contains in-frame clones alone and is incomplete. Among millions of clones, roughly 95% were seen once, and the ten largest hold 0.1% to 0.15%. The clonotype was recovered from a young man in good health. Sequencing was performed on naive CD4+ T cells sorted from blood. The sample's subset: CD45RA+ positively selected. The chain joins TRBV5-5 to TRBJ2-1; D unresolved. The chain's CDR3 is CASSPSDNEQFF. The CDR3, as DNA: TGTGCCAGCAGCCCTTCCGACAATGAGCAGTTCTTC.